This is a list of T cell receptor beta chains from one sample in a study of naive and memory T cell subsets. TCRdb passed the UMI-ligation and nested PCR reads through MiXCR, listing each CDR3 protein once. This sample has about 150,000 distinct CDR3 sequences, with approximately 15% found just once. The source material was naive CD4+ T cells from blood. All receptors come from a human donor in good health. Both conserved end residues are part of each CDR3.

J: TRBJ2-5
V: TRBV10-3
CDR3: CAISESLGRGRETQYF

J: TRBJ2-2
V: TRBV2
CDR3: CASSKDSRANTGELFF

J: TRBJ1-1
V: TRBV12-3/TRBV12-4
CDR3: CASRSGQMNTEAFF

J: TRBJ1-1
V: TRBV10-3
CDR3: CAISPGQGATEAFF

J: TRBJ2-5
V: TRBV7-2
CDR3: CASSLLDGETQYF

J: TRBJ2-7
V: TRBV10-3
CDR3: CAISAQTGPKFEQYF

J: TRBJ2-7
V: TRBV29-1
CDR3: CSGSGGLSTEQYF

J: TRBJ2-3
V: TRBV7-9
CDR3: CASSLFSGAADTQYF

J: TRBJ2-3
V: TRBV5-8
CDR3: CASSSGTSGPGDTQYF

J: TRBJ2-7
V: TRBV7-9
CDR3: CASSTTGYEQYF

J: TRBJ1-5
V: TRBV24-1
CDR3: CATSDLGQPQHF

J: TRBJ2-6
V: TRBV7-3
CDR3: CASSTAGASGANVLTF

J: TRBJ1-2
V: TRBV7-8
CDR3: CASSSPPVGYTF

J: TRBJ2-3
V: TRBV7-9
CDR3: CASSGPGLAVTDTQYF

J: TRBJ2-6
V: TRBV11-2
CDR3: CASSLDRTSGANVLTF

J: TRBJ1-1
V: TRBV5-1
CDR3: CASSLIVDTEAFF

J: TRBJ1-1
V: TRBV10-1
CDR3: CASSGGPAFGAAEAFF

J: TRBJ2-3
V: TRBV24-1
CDR3: CATSDQNRRTSGRAAVGTQYF

J: TRBJ2-7
V: TRBV20-1
CDR3: CSARRDPSEQYF

J: TRBJ1-6
V: TRBV12-3/TRBV12-4
CDR3: CASSFASYNSPLHF

J: TRBJ2-3
V: TRBV5-1
CDR3: CASSPVYVGPDTQYF

J: TRBJ2-2
V: TRBV7-2
CDR3: CASSLTQSRDTGELFF

J: TRBJ2-2
V: TRBV10-3
CDR3: CATHALNTGELFF

J: TRBJ2-1
V: TRBV6-2/TRBV6-3
CDR3: CASSYSTSRGNEQFF